The 30 T cell receptor beta chains below come from one sample, sequenced in a study of shared clonotypes between healthy human individuals. TCRdb's table, derived via immunoSEQ multiplex PCR, lists solely in-frame clones and lacks some. The table shows about 230,000 clones, with about 69% occurring only once. The sample was memory CD4+ T cells sorted from blood. Noted subset: CD45RA-negative fraction. Source of these receptors: a man aged 25 to 40 in good health.

CDR3 loop: CAISRRETRNTIYF. DNA for the CDR3: TGTGCCATCAGCCGAAGGGAAACAAGAAACACCATATATTTT. This chain joins TRBV10-3 and TRBJ1-3; D call uncertain. The ends were cut back, 6 bases at V and 5 bases at J, with 14 bases in the middle. Germline CDR1 and CDR2: ENHRY and SYGVKD. CDR3 size: 14 residues.

J is TRBJ2-3 and V is TRBV10-3; D may be TRBD1 (5 bases). The CDR3 runs 13 residues. Germline values: CDR1 ENHRY, CDR2 SYGVKD. The V end was cut by 3 bases, the J end by 4 bases, with 8 bases between. CDR3 residues: CAISERGADTQYF. Written as DNA, the CDR3 is TGTGCCATCAGTGAAAGGGGTGCAGATACGCAGTATTTT.

J is TRBJ2-1 and V is TRBV10-3, with 7 bases that match TRBD2. The CDR3 runs 12 residues. Trimming at V came to 8 bases and at J to 9 bases, leaving 7 bases not matched to a gene. CDR1 and CDR2 (germline): ENHRY, SYGVKD. This CDR3 reads CAIGGGTSEQFF. CDR3 DNA sequence: TGTGCCATCGGGGGGGGAACGAGTGAGCAGTTCTTC.

This clone was picked up a small number of times. The J gene is TRBJ1-5, the V gene TRBV18; D unclear. The length of the CDR3 is 15 residues. Trimming cost V 2 bases and J 0 bases, with 8 bases left between them. In germline, CDR1 is KGHSH, CDR2 LQKENI. CDR3 DNA: TGTGCCAGCTCACCAAGAGGAGTTAGCAATCAGCCCCAGCATTTT. Translated, it gives CASSPRGVSNQPQHF.

The chain joins TRBV30 to TRBJ2-5, with 7 bases matching TRBD2. The CDR3 extends over 14 amino acids. Germline CDR1 reads GTSNPN; CDR2 reads SVGIG (reference sequence). Germline trimming cut 5 bases from V and 3 bases from J; bases unmatched to any gene: 9. The CDR3 here is CAWASAGVEETQYF. CDR3 bases: TGTGCCTGGGCCAGCGCGGGAGTGGAAGAGACCCAGTACTTC.

V and J are TRBV7-3 and TRBJ2-1, with 13 bases aligning to TRBD2. Unmatched junction bases numbered 9, after V lost 5 bases and J lost 5 bases. Looked up from germline, CDR1 is SGHTA and CDR2 is FQGTGA. This CDR3 contains 17 residues. For the CDR3, the DNA is TGTGCCAGCAGCCAGGGCACTAGCGGGAGGGCAGACAATGAGCAGTTCTTC. It is translated as CASSQGTSGRADNEQFF.

V is TRBV7-8 and J is TRBJ2-1, with TRBD2 identical over 7 bases. CDR3 size: 15 residues. V shed 10 bases, J shed 6 bases, and the junction held 15 bases outside the gene matches. Per germline, CDR1 SGHVS and CDR2 FQNEAQ. The CDR3 loop reads CATDGRRGGGNEQFF. In nucleotides, the CDR3 is TGTGCCACCGACGGGAGGAGGGGAGGAGGCAATGAGCAGTTCTTC.

As to this clone: This may be a read error, as it is one base from a much larger clone. The same CDR3 is also encoded by other DNA sequences in this sample. The chain is built from TRBV29-1 and TRBJ2-3; 10 bases fit TRBD2. There are 14 residues in the CDR3. Germline CDR1 is SQVTM and CDR2 is ANQGSEA. The CDR3 region has the DNA TGTAGCGTTGCTAGCGGGAGTCCGGCAGATACGCAGTATTTT. Encoded protein: CSVASGSPADTQYF.

This clone was observed a handful of times. The identical CDR3 is also encoded by other nucleotide sequences in the sample. This chain connects TRBV5-1 to TRBJ2-7; 7 nucleotides match TRBD2. Unmatched junction bases numbered 14, after V lost 4 bases and J lost 4 bases. Looked up from germline, CDR1 is SGHRS and CDR2 is YFSETQ. This CDR3 has 16 amino acids. The DNA of the CDR3 is TGCGCCAGCAGCGACCGATTAGCGGGTCAGGCTTACGAGCAGTACTTC. Its translation: CASSDRLAGQAYEQYF.

The chain joins TRBV6-6 to TRBJ1-1; 7 bases match TRBD1. The J segment lost 4 bases and the V segment lost 6 bases, leaving 14 bases of the junction unmatched. Germline V gene sequence: CDR1 MNHNY, CDR2 SVGAGI (reference sequence). This CDR3 spans 16 amino acids. CDR3 residues: CASRPGTAPGSTEAFF. DNA of the CDR3: TGTGCCAGCAGACCCGGGACAGCCCCAGGGAGCACTGAAGCTTTCTTT.

This chain links TRBV11-2 with TRBJ1-4; tentative D call: TRBD1 (5 bases). The CDR3 has 16 residues. The V gene's germline CDR1 is SGHAT and CDR2 FQNNGV. Trimming shortened V by 1 base and J by 7 bases, and 16 bases separated the two germline ends. CDR3 in DNA: TGTGCCAGCAGCTTAGTGCGGGGGGAGTTACGTGAAAAACTGTTTTTT. Protein: CASSLVRGELREKLFF.

The genes are TRBV7-9 and TRBJ2-7, with TRBD1 matching over 9 bases. The CDR3 has 14 residues. Germline CDR1 reads SEHNR; CDR2 reads FQNEAQ (reference sequence). With V trimmed by 8 bases and J by 3 bases, 8 bases remained unmatched. The CDR3 DNA follows: TGTGCCAGCGCTACGGGACAGGGACACTACGAGCAGTACTTC. Translating it yields CASATGQGHYEQYF.

This clone turned up a few times. The gene calls are TRBV5-1 and TRBJ2-7; 9 bases are a match to TRBD2. CDR3 size: 17 residues. CDR1 is SGHRS, CDR2 YFSETQ, per germline. V shed 0 bases, J shed 3 bases, and the junction held 10 bases outside the gene matches. The CDR3 loop is CASSLGGTSSGIYEQYF. CDR3 sequence (DNA): TGCGCCAGCAGCTTGGGAGGGACTAGCTCGGGTATCTACGAGCAGTACTTC.

The V call is TRBV5-6, the J call TRBJ2-3; the D is unclear. The CDR3 sequence is 13 residues long. From germline, CDR1 is SGHDT and CDR2 YYEEEE. Trimming pared 3 bases from V and 3 bases from J, leaving 8 bases between. Written as DNA, the CDR3 is TGTGCCAGCAGCTCAACAAAGACAGATACGCAGTATTTT. It yields the protein CASSSTKTDTQYF.

The chain recombines TRBV29-1 with TRBJ2-3; 12 bases fit TRBD2. CDR3 length: 14 amino acids. The V gene end was trimmed by 6 bases and the J gene end by 4 bases; junction bases not matched to a gene: 5. Germline V lookup: CDR1 SQVTM, CDR2 ANQGSEA. The CDR3 reads CSVGRLAGADTQYF. CDR3 coding DNA: TGCAGCGTCGGAAGACTAGCGGGAGCAGATACGCAGTATTTT.

CDR3 nucleotides: TGTGCCAGTAAAGAGAGAAGGGGACTAGCGGGAGTACTTTATGAGCAGTTCTTC. Its translation: CASKERRGLAGVLYEQFF. V usage is TRBV19 and J usage is TRBJ2-1; 14 nucleotides match TRBD2. Trimming took 7 bases from V and 8 from J; bases not matched to a gene: 16. CDR3 length equals 18 residues. The germline V gene encodes CDR1 LNHDA and CDR2 SQIVND (reference sequence).

The chain is built from TRBV2 and TRBJ2-5; the match to TRBD2 covers 8 bases. CDR3 length: 16 amino acids. V trimming: 6 bases; J trimming: 5 bases; junction bases outside the gene matches: 14. In germline, CDR1 is SNHLY, CDR2 FYNNEI. The chain's CDR3 is CASSLITPSGGETQYF. Written as DNA, the CDR3 is TGTGCCAGCAGCCTAATTACCCCCTCGGGGGGGGAGACCCAGTACTTC. Combining the CDR3 with reference TRBV2 and TRBJ2-5 gives the whole variable domain EPEVTQTPSHQVTQMGQEVILRCVPISNHLYFYWYRQILGQKVEFLVSFYNNEISEKSEIFDDQFSVERPDGSNFTLKIRSTKLEDSAMYFCASSLITPSGGETQYFGPGTRLLVL.

The genes are TRBV7-8 and TRBJ2-7; TRBD1 or TRBD2 may be the D gene (5 bases each). Looked up from germline, CDR1 is SGHVS and CDR2 is FQNEAQ. V was clipped by 1 base and J by 3 bases, with 10 bases between them. The CDR3 loop spans 14 amino acids. CDR3 loop: CASSLEGRLYEQYF. The CDR3 region has the DNA TGTGCCAGCAGCTTAGAGGGACGCCTCTACGAGCAGTACTTC.

This clone was seen more than once but under ten times. An end of the junction differs from the germline gene, which may be a read error. The rearrangement links TRBV5-6 to TRBJ2-1, with 8 nucleotides matching TRBD1. The length of the CDR3 is 13 residues. CDR1 is SGHDT and CDR2 is YYEEEE in the germline V gene. This CDR3 reads CASSLDRAGEQFF. The CDR3 bases are TGTGCCAGCAGTTTGGACAGGGCGGGTGAGCAGTTCTTC.

This clone has a handful of counts. The chain uses TRBV28 and TRBJ1-5, with D unresolved. The germline gives CDR1 MDHEN, CDR2 SYDVKM. Trimming removed 3 bases at V and 6 bases at J, with 12 bases between. This CDR3 is built from 14 residues. CDR3 bases: TGTGCCAGCAGTTTTCGGGGTAGTGTTCAGCCCCAGCATTTT. The encoded protein is CASSFRGSVQPQHF.

The genes are TRBV7-2 and TRBJ2-1; 13 nucleotides align to TRBD2. Trimming cost V 4 bases and J 4 bases; bases outside gene matches: 7. The CDR3 is 17 amino acids. The germline V gene has CDR1 SGHTA and CDR2 FQGNSA. CDR3 residues: CASSSKGLAGLYNEQFF. CDR3 coding DNA: TGTGCCAGCAGCTCCAAGGGACTAGCGGGGCTGTACAATGAGCAGTTCTTC.

This chain uses TRBV6-5 with TRBJ1-5; possibly TRBD1 for D (5 bases). The CDR3 is 13 residues long. With 7 bases removed from V and 7 bases from J, the gap between germline ends came to 14 bases. The germline gives CDR1 MNHEY, CDR2 SVGAGI. The CDR3 loop reads CASMRGEFQPQHF. The CDR3 nucleotides are TGTGCCAGCATGCGGGGGGAATTCCAGCCCCAGCATTTT.

V and J are TRBV5-1 and TRBJ2-5; D unresolved. This CDR3 has 13 amino acids. Per the germline V gene, CDR1 is SGHRS and CDR2 is YFSETQ. The V and J ends lost 4 bases and 5 bases respectively, with 12 bases between them. The CDR3 reads CASSVGLSETQYF. As DNA, the CDR3 is TGCGCCAGCAGCGTTGGGCTTTCTGAGACCCAGTACTTC.

CDR3 region: CASTRSTYNEQFF. In nucleotides, the CDR3 is TGTGCCAGCACCCGGAGCACCTACAATGAGCAGTTCTTC. V gene TRBV25-1 combines with J gene TRBJ2-1; D remains unclear. This CDR3 is 13 amino acids long. Trimming took off 7 bases at V and 2 bases at J, with 9 bases between the two ends. Germline assignment: CDR1 MGHDK and CDR2 SYGVNS.

V gene TRBV11-2 combines with J gene TRBJ2-5, with 9 bases that match TRBD1. This CDR3 is built from 15 residues. Germline assignment: CDR1 SGHAT and CDR2 FQNNGV. Germline trimming cut 5 bases from V and 4 bases from J; bases unmatched to any gene: 8. CDR3 protein: CASSPSRTGAETQYF. The CDR3 nucleotides are TGTGCCAGCAGCCCAAGCAGGACAGGGGCAGAGACCCAGTACTTC.

The chain links TRBV2 to TRBJ2-2; D not resolved. The CDR3 runs 15 residues. CDR1 SNHLY and CDR2 FYNNEI come from the germline V gene. Trimming cost V 3 bases and J 5 bases, with 13 bases left between them. CDR3 DNA: TGTGCCAGCAGTGAGCAGGACCAACGGACCGGGGAGCTGTTTTTT. Its protein is CASSEQDQRTGELFF.

This chain joins TRBV27 and TRBJ2-1; maybe TRBD2 (6 bases). Germline values: CDR1 MNHEY, CDR2 SMNVEV (reference sequence). The CDR3 runs 14 residues. Trimming took 6 bases from V and 3 from J, leaving 12 bases between them. The CDR3 loop is CASSVSGFYNEQFF. CDR3 coding DNA: TGTGCCAGCAGCGTTAGCGGCTTCTACAATGAGCAGTTCTTC.

The genes are TRBV28 and TRBJ1-4, with D uncertain. CDR3 length: 14 amino acids. The germline V and J ends were trimmed by 7 bases and 3 bases, with 12 bases remaining between them. The germline V gene has CDR1 MDHEN and CDR2 SYDVKM. The CDR3 coding sequence is TGTGCCAGCACGAGTTGGGAAGCTAATGAAAAACTGTTTTTT. Protein: CASTSWEANEKLFF. Filled out from reference TRBV28 and TRBJ1-4, the complete variable domain reads DVKVTQSSRYLVKRTGEKVFLECVQDMDHENMFWYRQDPGLGLRLIYFSYDVKMKEKGDIPEGYSVSREKKERFSLILESASTNQTSMYLCASTSWEANEKLFFGSGTQLSVL.

This rearrangement joins TRBV28 to TRBJ1-2, with D possibly being TRBD1 (6 bases). CDR1 is MDHEN, CDR2 SYDVKM, per germline. This CDR3 contains 13 residues. V was trimmed by 4 bases and J by 8 bases, leaving 14 bases between them. CDR3 sequence (DNA): TGTGCCAGCAGTTCCTATACGGGGGCGGGCTACACCTTC. This gives the protein CASSSYTGAGYTF.

The V gene is TRBV5-1, the J gene TRBJ1-3, with D tentatively TRBD1 (5 bases). The CDR3 totals 15 residues. Germline V CDR1 and CDR2: SGHRS, YFSETQ. Trimming shortened V by 4 bases and J by 4 bases, and 15 bases separated the two germline ends. CDR3 in amino acids: CASSEIGGEGNTIYF. The CDR3 nucleotides are TGCGCCAGCAGCGAAATCGGGGGGGAAGGAAACACCATATATTTT.